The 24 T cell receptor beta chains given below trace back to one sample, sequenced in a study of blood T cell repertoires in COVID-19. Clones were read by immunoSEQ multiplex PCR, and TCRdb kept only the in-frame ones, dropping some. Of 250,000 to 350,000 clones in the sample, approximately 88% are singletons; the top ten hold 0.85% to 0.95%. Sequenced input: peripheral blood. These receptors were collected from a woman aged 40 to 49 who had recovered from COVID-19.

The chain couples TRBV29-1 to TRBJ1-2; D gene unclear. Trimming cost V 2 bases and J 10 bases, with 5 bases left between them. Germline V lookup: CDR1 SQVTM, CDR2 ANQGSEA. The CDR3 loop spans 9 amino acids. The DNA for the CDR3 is TGCAGCGTTGAACCCTACTACACCTTC. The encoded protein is CSVEPYYTF.

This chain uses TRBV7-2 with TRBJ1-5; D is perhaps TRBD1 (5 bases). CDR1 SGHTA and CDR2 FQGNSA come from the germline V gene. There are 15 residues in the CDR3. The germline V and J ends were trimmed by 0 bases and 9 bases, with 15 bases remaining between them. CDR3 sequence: CASSLAHGGSLPQHF. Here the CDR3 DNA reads TGTGCCAGCAGCTTAGCGCACGGGGGGTCGCTGCCCCAGCATTTT.

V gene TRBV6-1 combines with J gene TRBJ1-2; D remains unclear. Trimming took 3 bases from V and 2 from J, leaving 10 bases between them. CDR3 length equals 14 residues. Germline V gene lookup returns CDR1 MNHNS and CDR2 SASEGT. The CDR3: CASSDPPVNYGYTF. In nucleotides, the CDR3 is TGTGCCAGCAGTGACCCACCAGTCAACTATGGCTACACCTTC.

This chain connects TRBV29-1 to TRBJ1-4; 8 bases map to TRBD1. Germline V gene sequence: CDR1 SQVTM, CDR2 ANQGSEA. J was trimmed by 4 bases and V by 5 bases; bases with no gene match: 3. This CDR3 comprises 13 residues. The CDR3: CSVPGQDNEKLFF. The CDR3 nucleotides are TGCAGCGTTCCGGGACAGGATAATGAAAAACTGTTTTTT. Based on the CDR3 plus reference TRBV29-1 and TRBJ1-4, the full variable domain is SAVISQKPSRDICQRGTSLTIQCQVDSQVTMMFWYRQQPGQSLTLIATANQGSEATYESGFVIDKFPISRPNLTFSTLTVSNMSPEDSSIYLCSVPGQDNEKLFFGSGTQLSVL.

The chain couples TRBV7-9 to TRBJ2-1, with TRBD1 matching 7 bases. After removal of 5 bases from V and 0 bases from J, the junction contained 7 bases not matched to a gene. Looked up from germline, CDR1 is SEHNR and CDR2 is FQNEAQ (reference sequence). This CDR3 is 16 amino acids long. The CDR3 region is CASSLRDSPSYNEQFF. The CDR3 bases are TGTGCCAGCAGCCTCCGGGACAGCCCCTCCTACAATGAGCAGTTCTTC.

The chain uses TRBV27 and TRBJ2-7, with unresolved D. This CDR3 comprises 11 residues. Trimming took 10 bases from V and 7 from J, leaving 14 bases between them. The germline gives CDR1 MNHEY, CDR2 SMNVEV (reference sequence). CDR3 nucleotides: TGTGCCACCCACCTCGGTTTTGAGCAGTACTTC. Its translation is CATHLGFEQYF.

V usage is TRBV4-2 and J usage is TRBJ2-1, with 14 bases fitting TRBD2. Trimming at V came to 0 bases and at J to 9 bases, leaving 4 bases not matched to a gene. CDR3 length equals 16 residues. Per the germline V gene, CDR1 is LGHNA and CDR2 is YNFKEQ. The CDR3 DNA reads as TGTGCCAGCAGCCAAGAGGGGACTAGCGGGAGCCGTGAGCAGTTCTTC. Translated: CASSQEGTSGSREQFF.

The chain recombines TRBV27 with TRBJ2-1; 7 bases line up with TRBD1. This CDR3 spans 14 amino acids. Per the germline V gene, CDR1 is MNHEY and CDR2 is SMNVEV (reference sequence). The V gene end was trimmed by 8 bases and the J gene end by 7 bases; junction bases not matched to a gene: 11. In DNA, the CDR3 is TGTGCCAGCGCCATCGGACAGGTGGGGAATGAGCAGTTCTTC. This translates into CASAIGQVGNEQFF.

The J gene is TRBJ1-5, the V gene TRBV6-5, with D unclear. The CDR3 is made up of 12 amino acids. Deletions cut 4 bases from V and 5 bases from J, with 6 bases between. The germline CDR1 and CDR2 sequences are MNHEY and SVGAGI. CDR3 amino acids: CASSSTDQPQHF. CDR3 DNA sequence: TGTGCCAGCAGTTCAACGGATCAGCCCCAGCATTTT.

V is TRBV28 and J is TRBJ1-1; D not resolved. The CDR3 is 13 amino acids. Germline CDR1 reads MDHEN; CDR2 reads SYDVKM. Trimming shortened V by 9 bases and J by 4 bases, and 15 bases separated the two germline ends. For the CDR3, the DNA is TGTGCCAGTTTGCCGGTTATCTTCACTGAAGCTTTCTTT. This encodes CASLPVIFTEAFF.

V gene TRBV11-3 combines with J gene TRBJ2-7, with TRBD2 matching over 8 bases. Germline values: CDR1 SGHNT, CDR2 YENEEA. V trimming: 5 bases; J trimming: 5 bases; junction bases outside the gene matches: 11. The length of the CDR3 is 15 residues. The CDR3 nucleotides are TGTGCCAGCAGCCCCCGACTAGCGAGTCCCCACGAGCAGTACTTC. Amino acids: CASSPRLASPHEQYF.

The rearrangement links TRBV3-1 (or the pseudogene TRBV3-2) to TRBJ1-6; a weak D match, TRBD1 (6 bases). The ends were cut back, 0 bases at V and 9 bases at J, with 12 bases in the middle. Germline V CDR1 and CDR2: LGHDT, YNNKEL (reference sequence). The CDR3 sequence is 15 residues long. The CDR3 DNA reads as TGTGCCAGCAGCCAAGAAGGGGGTCGTGTTTCACCCCTCCACTTT. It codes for CASSQEGGRVSPLHF.

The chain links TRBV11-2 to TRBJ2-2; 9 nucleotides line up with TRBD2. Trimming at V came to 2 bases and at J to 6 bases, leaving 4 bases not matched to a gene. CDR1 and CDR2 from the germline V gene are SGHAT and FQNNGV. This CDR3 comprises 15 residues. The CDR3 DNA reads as TGTGCCAGCAGCTTATTGCAGCGGGAGGCCGGGGAGCTGTTTTTT. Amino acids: CASSLLQREAGELFF.

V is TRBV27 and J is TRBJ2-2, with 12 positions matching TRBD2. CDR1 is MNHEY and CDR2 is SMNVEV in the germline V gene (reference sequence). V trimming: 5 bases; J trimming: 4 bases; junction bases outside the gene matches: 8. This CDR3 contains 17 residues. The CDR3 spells CASSPTSGRGTTGELFF. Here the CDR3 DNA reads TGTGCCAGCAGTCCGACTAGCGGGAGAGGTACCACCGGGGAGCTGTTTTTT.

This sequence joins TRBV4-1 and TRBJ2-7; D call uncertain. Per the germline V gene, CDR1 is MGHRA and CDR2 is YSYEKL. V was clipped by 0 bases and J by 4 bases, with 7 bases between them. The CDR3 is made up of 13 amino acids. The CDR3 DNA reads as TGCGCCAGCAGCCAAGAAATCGGTTACGAGCAGTACTTC. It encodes CASSQEIGYEQYF.

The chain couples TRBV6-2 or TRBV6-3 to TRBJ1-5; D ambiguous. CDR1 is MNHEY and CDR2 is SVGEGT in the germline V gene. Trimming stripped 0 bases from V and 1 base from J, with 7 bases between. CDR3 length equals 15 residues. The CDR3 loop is CASSYSSGSNQPQHF. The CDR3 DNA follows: TGTGCCAGCAGTTACTCATCGGGAAGCAATCAGCCCCAGCATTTT.

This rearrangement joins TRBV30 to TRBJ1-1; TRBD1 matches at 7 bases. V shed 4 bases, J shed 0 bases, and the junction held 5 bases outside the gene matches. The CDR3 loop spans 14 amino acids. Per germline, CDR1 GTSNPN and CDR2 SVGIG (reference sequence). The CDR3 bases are TGTGCCTGGACTGTGACAGGGTTGAACACTGAAGCTTTCTTT. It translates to CAWTVTGLNTEAFF.

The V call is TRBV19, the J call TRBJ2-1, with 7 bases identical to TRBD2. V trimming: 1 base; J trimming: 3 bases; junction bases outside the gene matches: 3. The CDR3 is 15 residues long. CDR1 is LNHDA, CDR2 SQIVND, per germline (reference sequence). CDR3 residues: CASSIVGGGYNEQFF. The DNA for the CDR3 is TGTGCCAGTAGTATAGTGGGCGGGGGCTACAATGAGCAGTTCTTC.

The CDR3 sequence is CASSGGQGKGNTEAFF. In DNA form, the CDR3 reads TGCGCCAGCAGCGGGGGACAGGGGAAAGGAAACACTGAAGCTTTCTTT. This chain uses TRBV4-1 with TRBJ1-1; 10 positions match TRBD1. Germline V gives CDR1 MGHRA, CDR2 YSYEKL. V lost 5 bases to trimming and J lost 2 bases; unmatched junction nucleotides: 8. This CDR3 spans 16 amino acids.

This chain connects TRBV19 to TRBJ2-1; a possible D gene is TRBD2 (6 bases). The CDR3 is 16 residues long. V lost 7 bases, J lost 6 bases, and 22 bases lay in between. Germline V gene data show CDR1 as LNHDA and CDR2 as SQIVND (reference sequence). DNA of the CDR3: TGTGCCAGTACTCAGGAGGGGCTTGGGATTTTCAATGAGCAGTTCTTC. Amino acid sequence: CASTQEGLGIFNEQFF.

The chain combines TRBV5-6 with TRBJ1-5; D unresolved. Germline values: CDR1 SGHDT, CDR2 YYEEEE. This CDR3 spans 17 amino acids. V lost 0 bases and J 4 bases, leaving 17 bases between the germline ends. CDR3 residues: CASSLVSGLQPNQPQHF. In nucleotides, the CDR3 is TGTGCCAGCAGCTTGGTGTCAGGCCTTCAGCCTAATCAGCCCCAGCATTTT. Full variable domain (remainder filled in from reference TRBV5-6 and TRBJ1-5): DAGVTQSPTHLIKTRGQQVTLRCSPKSGHDTVSWYQQALGQGPQFIFQYYEEEERQRGNFPDRFSGHQFPNYSSELNVNALLLGDSALYLCASSLVSGLQPNQPQHFGDGTRLSIL.

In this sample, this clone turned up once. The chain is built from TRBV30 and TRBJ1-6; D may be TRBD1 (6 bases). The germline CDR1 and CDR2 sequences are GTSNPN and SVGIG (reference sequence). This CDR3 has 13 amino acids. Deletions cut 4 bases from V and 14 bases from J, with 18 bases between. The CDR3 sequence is CAWNDRGTWALHF. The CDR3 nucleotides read TGTGCCTGGAATGATAGGGGGACGTGGGCCCTCCACTTT.

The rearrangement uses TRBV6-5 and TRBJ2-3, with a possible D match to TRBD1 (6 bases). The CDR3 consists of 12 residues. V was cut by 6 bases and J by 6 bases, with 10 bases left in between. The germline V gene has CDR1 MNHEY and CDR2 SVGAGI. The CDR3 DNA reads TGTGCCAGCAGGACAGGCGGGGATACGCAGTATTTT. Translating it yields CASRTGGDTQYF.

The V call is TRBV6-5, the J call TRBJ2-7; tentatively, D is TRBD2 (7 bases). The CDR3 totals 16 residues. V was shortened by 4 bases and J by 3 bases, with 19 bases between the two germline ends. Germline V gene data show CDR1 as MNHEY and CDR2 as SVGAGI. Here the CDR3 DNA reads TGTGCCAGCAGTTCTAAGGGGGGGGCGGAAGGCTACGAGCAGTACTTC. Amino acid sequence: CASSSKGGAEGYEQYF.